This T cell receptor (beta chain) is drawn from a study of blood T cell repertoires in COVID-19. Study at large: Sources were T cells, B-cell-depleted T cells, or PBMCs; the material itself was cDNA or gDNA.

In the source study's methods: How many nucleated cells were present was estimated from reference gene primer amplification. Assay used: immunoSEQ multiplex PCR; TCRdb lists only in-frame clones, some missing. The V and J calls and clone size were taken over from that table, and D and trimming were inferred from the DNA. The table shows 300,000 or so clones, with just over 90% occurring only once. Seattle patients were enrolled while actively infected and followed longitudinally. Per germline, CDR1 SGHTA and CDR2 FQGTGA. The CDR3 extends over 13 amino acids. The V and J ends lost 2 bases and 6 bases respectively, with 11 bases between them.

This receptor was identified in a woman aged 25 to 39 with COVID-19, enrolled during active disease. Material for sequencing was peripheral blood. This rearrangement joins TRBV7-3 to TRBJ2-7; D unclear. The CDR3 region is CASSLVGNSEQYF. The CDR3 region has the DNA TGTGCCAGCAGCTTAGTGGGCAACTCCGAGCAGTACTTC. The entire variable domain, with the rest obtained from reference TRBV7-3 and TRBJ2-7, is as follows: GAGVSQTPSNKVTEKGKYVELRCDPISGHTALYWYRQSLGQGPEFLIYFQGTGAADDSGLPNDRFFAVRPEGSVSTLKIQRTERGDSAVYLCASSLVGNSEQYFGPGTRLTVT.